Listed below are T cell receptor beta chains from one sample, sequenced in a study of cytotoxic CD8 clonotypes in ibrutinib-treated CLL. TCRdb keeps only in-frame clones here, not all; method: immunoSEQ multiplex PCR. The sample contains some 65,000 clones, 45% to 65% of which appear only once. The sample consisted of PBMCs, taken after 12 months of ibrutinib treatment. The receptors stem from a human donor with chronic lymphocytic leukemia. Both conserved end residues are part of each CDR3. Fields, in order: CDR3 length, D gene, J gene, V gene, clone size, CDR3 protein, CDR3 DNA. A D gene is named only where the DNA matches it firmly. The size of a clone is reported for some rows only, either as once, few or many, or as a class for expanded clones.

13 | . | TRBJ1-2 | TRBV19 | . | CASSIHRADGYTF | TGTGCCAGTAGTATTCACAGGGCCGACGGCTACACCTTC
14 | TRBD2 | TRBJ2-1 | TRBV28 | . | CASSTPGGTNEQFF | TGTGCCAGCAGTACCCCCGGGGGGACGAATGAGCAGTTCTTC
13 | . | TRBJ2-1 | TRBV28 | . | CASRQSSYNEQFF | TGTGCCAGCAGACAAAGCTCCTACAATGAGCAGTTCTTC
14 | . | TRBJ2-7 | TRBV4-2 | few | CASSPRTSTYEQYF | TGTGCCAGCAGCCCCCGGACGTCAACCTACGAGCAGTACTTC
14 | . | TRBJ1-2 | TRBV5-1 | . | CASSRDGANYGYTF | TGCGCCAGCAGCCGGGACGGAGCTAACTATGGCTACACCTTC
16 | TRBD1 | TRBJ2-1 | TRBV5-1 | . | CASSQTGTGAYNEQFF | TGCGCCAGCAGCCAGACCGGGACAGGGGCCTACAATGAGCAGTTCTTC
11 | . | TRBJ2-7 | TRBV2 | once | CASSERVEQYF | TGTGCCAGCAGTGAAAGGGTCGAGCAGTACTTC
17 | TRBD2 | TRBJ2-3 | TRBV7-9 | . | CASSSGVAGVFADTQYF | TGTGCCAGCAGCTCGGGGGTAGCGGGAGTTTTCGCAGATACGCAGTATTTT
13 | . | TRBJ1-1 | TRBV25-1 | few | CASSAYGGSEAFF | TGTGCCAGCAGTGCTTACGGGGGATCTGAAGCTTTCTTT
16 | . | TRBJ2-6 | TRBV7-9 | many | CASSLAGSSGANVLTF | TGTGCCAGCAGCTTAGCAGGGTCTTCTGGGGCCAACGTCCTGACTTTC
16 | TRBD2 | TRBJ2-5 | TRBV9 | many | CASSVDSGRSGETQYF | TGTGCCAGCAGCGTGGATAGCGGGAGAAGTGGAGAGACCCAGTACTTC
12 | . | TRBJ1-5 | TRBV7-9 | . | CASRRGNQPQHF | TGTGCCAGCAGACGGGGAAATCAGCCCCAGCATTTT
15 | . | TRBJ2-1 | TRBV28 | few | CASSSFRPSYNEQFF | TGTGCCAGCAGTTCTTTTCGTCCTTCCTACAATGAGCAGTTCTTC
14 | TRBD1 | TRBJ2-5 | TRBV13 | . | CASSFPDREETQYF | TGTGCCAGCAGCTTCCCCGACAGGGAAGAGACCCAGTACTTC
16 | . | TRBJ1-1 | TRBV18 | . | CASSPQRTGSGTEAFF | TGTGCCAGCTCACCACAAAGAACAGGGTCAGGAACTGAAGCTTTCTTT
15 | TRBD1 | TRBJ2-1 | TRBV5-1 | once | CASSLDRGSYNEQFF | TGCGCCAGCAGCTTGGACAGGGGGTCCTACAATGAGCAGTTCTTC
17 | TRBD2 | TRBJ2-3 | TRBV19 | . | CASSPRGSGRASDTQYF | TGTGCCAGTAGTCCCCGAGGTAGCGGGAGGGCCTCAGATACGCAGTATTTT
16 | TRBD2 | TRBJ2-3 | TRBV28 | . | CASRTLAGVPTDTQYF | TGTGCCAGCAGGACTCTAGCGGGGGTGCCCACAGATACGCAGTATTTT
12 | . | TRBJ2-4 | TRBV19 | many | CASSQWGVGQYF | TGTGCCAGTAGCCAGTGGGGGGTTGGCCAGTACTTC
14 | . | TRBJ2-2 | TRBV2 | . | CASSGTDNTGELFF | TGTGCCAGTAGTGGGACTGATAACACCGGGGAGCTGTTTTTT
14 | TRBD2 | TRBJ2-7 | TRBV25-1 | . | CASSFAGAGYEQYF | TGTGCCAGCAGTTTCGCGGGAGCGGGCTACGAGCAGTACTTC
15 | TRBD2 | TRBJ2-7 | TRBV15 | . | CATLNRGLAGVEQYF | TGTGCCACCCTTAATCGAGGCCTAGCGGGAGTCGAGCAGTACTTC
11 | . | TRBJ2-5 | TRBV2 | few | CASSEVETQYF | TGTGCCAGCAGTGAGGTAGAGACCCAGTACTTC
13 | . | TRBJ1-1 | TRBV29-1 | . | CSVLLGVWTEAFF | TGCAGCGTGCTACTCGGGGTTTGGACTGAAGCTTTCTTT
15 | TRBD2 | TRBJ2-1 | TRBV5-4 | . | CASSLASGGAGEQFF | TGTGCCAGCAGCTTGGCTAGCGGGGGGGCAGGCGAGCAGTTCTTC
15 | . | TRBJ1-5 | TRBV6-5 | few | CASSRGGAGNQPQHF | TGTGCCAGCAGTAGGGGGGGAGCAGGCAATCAGCCCCAGCATTTT
15 | . | TRBJ1-2 | TRBV4-1 | . | CASSQDRAGTYGYTF | TGCGCCAGCAGCCAAGATAGGGCAGGGACCTATGGCTACACCTTC
12 | . | TRBJ1-2 | TRBV27 | . | CASSRAGHGYTF | TGTGCCAGCAGTCGGGCGGGGCATGGCTACACCTTC
17 | TRBD1 | TRBJ1-4 | TRBV28 | . | CASSPGQGIGLAEKLFF | TGTGCCAGCAGTCCGGGACAGGGTATAGGTCTTGCCGAAAAACTGTTTTTT
16 | . | TRBJ2-7 | TRBV27 | . | CASSPLIFGGADEQYF | TGTGCCAGCAGTCCGCTAATCTTTGGGGGGGCGGACGAGCAGTACTTC
15 | TRBD2 | TRBJ2-3 | TRBV11-1 | . | CASRRAGLSTDTQYF | TGTGCCAGCCGGAGAGCGGGACTTAGCACAGATACGCAGTATTTT
14 | . | TRBJ2-5 | TRBV11-2 | few | CASSTSGVGETQYF | TGTGCCAGCAGCACATCAGGGGTAGGGGAGACCCAGTACTTC
15 | . | TRBJ2-3 | TRBV6-1 | . | CAILPRGRVTDTQYF | TGTGCCATCCTCCCCCGGGGCAGGGTCACAGATACGCAGTATTTT
13 | . | TRBJ1-6 | TRBV5-6 | few | CASSLSGGSPLHF | TGTGCCAGCAGCTTGTCTGGGGGTTCACCCCTCCACTTT
15 | . | TRBJ2-5 | TRBV4-1 | . | CASSQDPRKPETQYF | TGCGCCAGCAGCCAAGATCCGCGGAAACCCGAGACCCAGTACTTC
15 | . | TRBJ1-2 | TRBV5-6 | many | CASSFSFGGVYGYTF | TGTGCCAGCAGCTTTAGTTTTGGGGGGGTCTATGGCTACACCTTC
15 | . | TRBJ2-7 | TRBV10-2 | . | CASLLLGGRVYEQYF | TGCGCCAGCCTCCTGCTGGGCGGAAGGGTCTACGAGCAGTACTTC
11 | . | TRBJ2-5 | TRBV11-1 | few | CASSLGETQYF | TGTGCCAGCAGCCTAGGGGAGACCCAGTACTTC
13 | . | TRBJ2-2 | TRBV7-8 | . | CASSSQGPGELFF | TGTGCCAGCAGCTCCCAGGGGCCCGGGGAGCTGTTTTTT
17 | . | TRBJ1-2 | TRBV27 | once | CASGDYRSLRGGYGYTF | TGTGCCAGCGGGGACTACAGGAGTCTGAGGGGGGGGTATGGCTACACCTTC